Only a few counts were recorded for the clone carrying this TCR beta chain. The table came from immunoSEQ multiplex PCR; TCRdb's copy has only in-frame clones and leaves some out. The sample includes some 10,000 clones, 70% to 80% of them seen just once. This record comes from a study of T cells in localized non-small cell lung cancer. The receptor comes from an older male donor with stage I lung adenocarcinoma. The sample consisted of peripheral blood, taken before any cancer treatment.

CDR3 sequence: CASSTFDSRNQPQHF. The DNA of the CDR3 is TGTGCCAGTAGTACCTTCGACAGCCGCAATCAGCCCCAGCATTTT. This chain uses TRBV19 with TRBJ1-5; perhaps TRBD1 as D (5 bases). V was cut by 4 bases and J by 2 bases, with 12 bases left in between. Germline CDR1 reads LNHDA; CDR2 reads SQIVND (reference sequence). The CDR3 length is 15 residues.